The 32 T cell receptor beta chains reported below all come from one sample, sequenced in a study of OX40 agonist ivuxolimab in advanced cancers. The data were produced by immunoSEQ multiplex PCR, yet TCRdb's version contains in-frame clones alone and is incomplete. The sample includes 75,000 to 95,000 clones, approximately 84% of them seen just once. Material: CD4+ or CD8+ T cells sorted from blood, obtained in a trial of the OX40 agonist ivuxolimab. The receptors originated from an adult with an advanced solid tumor such as melanoma, head and neck, liver or kidney cancer.

The V and J genes are TRBV18 and TRBJ2-3; maybe TRBD2 (5 bases). CDR1 is KGHSH, CDR2 LQKENI, per germline. This CDR3 region has 16 residues. V was shortened by 1 base and J by 0 bases, with 11 bases between the two germline ends. For the CDR3, the DNA is TGTGCCAGCTCACCACTAACTCGCGGGAGCACAGATACGCAGTATTTT. Residues: CASSPLTRGSTDTQYF.

The genes are TRBV7-2 and TRBJ1-3; D is possibly TRBD1 (6 bases). V dropped 5 bases and J dropped 3 bases, with 14 bases sitting between them. CDR3 length equals 15 residues. Per the germline V gene, CDR1 is SGHTA and CDR2 is FQGNSA. The CDR3 sequence: CASSKGHGSGNTIYF. The CDR3 DNA reads TGTGCCAGCAGCAAGGGACACGGGAGTGGAAACACCATATATTTT.

CDR3 amino acids: CASSLARSQGQETQYF. The CDR3 region has the DNA TGTGCCAGCAGCTTAGCGCGGTCGCAGGGCCAAGAGACCCAGTACTTC. The chain combines TRBV7-2 with TRBJ2-5; tentatively, D is TRBD1 (5 bases). This CDR3 has 16 residues. V gave up 0 bases and J gave up 1 base, with 12 bases separating them. From germline, CDR1 is SGHTA and CDR2 FQGNSA.

This clone was observed many times. The V gene is TRBV2, the J gene TRBJ2-7; TRBD1 might be the D (5 bases). The CDR3 consists of 12 residues. The V end was cut by 5 bases, the J end by 5 bases, with 10 bases between. Germline lookup yields CDR1 SNHLY and CDR2 FYNNEI. The CDR3 sequence: CASSPDSNEQYF. CDR3 nucleotides: TGTGCCAGCAGTCCCGACAGTAACGAGCAGTACTTC. The full variable domain, completed using reference TRBV2 and TRBJ2-7, is EPEVTQTPSHQVTQMGQEVILRCVPISNHLYFYWYRQILGQKVEFLVSFYNNEISEKSEIFDDQFSVERPDGSNFTLKIRSTKLEDSAMYFCASSPDSNEQYFGPGTRLTVT.

DNA of the CDR3: TGTGCCTGGAGTGCCCGGAACTCCTACAATGAGCAGTTCTTC. It is translated as CAWSARNSYNEQFF. The chain has TRBV30 and TRBJ2-1, with no clear D. The CDR3 is 14 residues long. From germline, CDR1 is GTSNPN and CDR2 SVGIG (reference sequence). Trimming left V 1 base short and J 0 bases short, with 7 bases between.

This chain connects TRBV4-1 to TRBJ1-4; tentatively, D is TRBD1 (6 bases). CDR1 and CDR2 from the germline V gene are MGHRA and YSYEKL. V dropped 4 bases and J dropped 8 bases, with 14 bases sitting between them. There are 14 residues in the CDR3. CDR3 protein: CASSPAQGLEKLFF. CDR3 sequence (DNA): TGCGCCAGCAGCCCAGCCCAGGGGTTGGAAAAACTGTTTTTT.

The genes are TRBV19 and TRBJ2-1, with 8 bases that match TRBD1. The germline V gene encodes CDR1 LNHDA and CDR2 SQIVND (reference sequence). This CDR3 comprises 14 residues. V lost 3 bases and J lost 4; bases outside the gene matches: 2. The CDR3 region has the DNA TGTGCCAGTAGTATTGGACAGGGATACAATGAGCAGTTCTTC. Translation gives CASSIGQGYNEQFF.

CDR3 in DNA: TGTGCCAGCAGTGACCCCACTCTAAAGACCCAGTACTTC. This gives the protein CASSDPTLKTQYF. J is TRBJ2-5 and V is TRBV6-4; no clear D. Germline V gives CDR1 MRHNA, CDR2 SNTAGT. The CDR3 has 13 amino acids. V was trimmed by 2 bases and J by 6 bases, leaving 10 bases between them.

This clone appeared a few times. J is TRBJ2-7 and V is TRBV5-6, with D possibly matching TRBD1 (6 bases). CDR3 length: 14 amino acids. The V end lost 5 bases, the J end lost 4 bases, and 16 bases lay between the germline ends. The germline gives CDR1 SGHDT, CDR2 YYEEEE. CDR3 coding DNA: TGTGCCAGCAGGACGACGGGACAACATTACGAGCAGTACTTC. This translates into CASRTTGQHYEQYF.

The rearrangement joins TRBV5-1 to TRBJ2-1, with TRBD2 matching over 9 bases. The ends lost 6 bases at V and 0 bases at J; junction bases unmatched: 1. The CDR3 length is 14 residues. The germline V gene has CDR1 SGHRS and CDR2 YFSETQ. CDR3 amino acids: CASNSGSSYNEQFF. The CDR3 nucleotides are TGCGCCAGCAATAGCGGGAGCTCCTACAATGAGCAGTTCTTC.

The chain carries TRBV28 and TRBJ2-2; the D is unclear. Germline loops: CDR1 MDHEN, CDR2 SYDVKM. The CDR3 spans 15 residues. Trimming took off 5 bases at V and 4 bases at J, with 14 bases between the two ends. The CDR3 protein is CASSLLTAFTGELFF. Here the CDR3 DNA reads TGTGCCAGCAGTCTCCTGACCGCATTCACCGGGGAGCTGTTTTTT.

The CDR3 nucleotides read TGTGCCAGCAGTATCCGGACAGGGAACTCTGGGGCCAACGTCCTGACTTTC. Amino acids: CASSIRTGNSGANVLTF. The chain links TRBV28 to TRBJ2-6; the match to TRBD1 covers 8 bases. There are 17 residues in the CDR3. Germline lookup yields CDR1 MDHEN and CDR2 SYDVKM. J was trimmed by 0 bases and V by 5 bases; bases with no gene match: 6. The whole variable domain, filled in from reference TRBV28 and TRBJ2-6, reads DVKVTQSSRYLVKRTGEKVFLECVQDMDHENMFWYRQDPGLGLRLIYFSYDVKMKEKGDIPEGYSVSREKKERFSLILESASTNQTSMYLCASSIRTGNSGANVLTFGAGSRLTVL.

The V gene is TRBV9, the J gene TRBJ1-1; D gene ambiguous. V gave up 0 bases and J gave up 0 bases, with 12 bases separating them. Per germline, CDR1 SGDLS and CDR2 YYNGEE. This CDR3 spans 16 amino acids. The DNA of the CDR3 is TGTGCCAGCAGCGTAGATTGGAACCTCATGAACACTGAAGCTTTCTTT. Its translation: CASSVDWNLMNTEAFF. Variable domain in full (rest from reference TRBV9 and TRBJ1-1): DSGVTQTPKHLITATGQRVTLRCSPRSGDLSVYWYQQSLDQGLQFLIQYYNGEERAKGNILERFSAQQFPDLHSELNLSSLELGDSALYFCASSVDWNLMNTEAFFGQGTRLTVV.

The chain carries TRBV19 and TRBJ2-7, with a possible D match to TRBD2 (7 bases). Between the trimmed V and J ends, which lost 1 base and 2 bases, there was a span of 15 bases. Per the germline V gene, CDR1 is LNHDA and CDR2 is SQIVND (reference sequence). The CDR3 extends over 16 amino acids. The CDR3 DNA reads TGTGCCAGTAGTATAGGGGCGGAGCGGGACACCTACGAGCAGTACTTC. Residues: CASSIGAERDTYEQYF.

The chain links TRBV7-9 to TRBJ1-4; D possibly corresponds to TRBD1 (6 bases). The CDR3 length is 17 residues. The V and J ends lost 5 bases and 7 bases respectively, with 23 bases between them. Germline loops: CDR1 SEHNR, CDR2 FQNEAQ (reference sequence). CDR3 coding DNA: TGTGCCAGCAGCCACCCATCAACAGGGTCATCAGGTGAAAAACTGTTTTTT. Protein sequence: CASSHPSTGSSGEKLFF. The full variable domain, rest sourced from reference TRBV7-9 and TRBJ1-4, is DTGVSQNPRHKITKRGQNVTFRCDPISEHNRLYWYRQTLGQGPEFLTYFQNEAQLEKSRLLSDRFSAERPKGSFSTLEIQRTEQGDSAMYLCASSHPSTGSSGEKLFFGSGTQLSVL.

The V gene is TRBV7-2, the J gene TRBJ1-4, with D possibly being TRBD1 (6 bases). V was clipped by 1 base and J by 6 bases, with 12 bases between them. The length of the CDR3 is 15 residues. Germline V lookup: CDR1 SGHTA, CDR2 FQGNSA. The CDR3 is CASSLGGGGHEKLFF. The CDR3 DNA follows: TGTGCCAGCAGCTTAGGAGGGGGAGGTCATGAAAAACTGTTTTTT.

Here the CDR3 DNA reads TGCGCCAGCAGCTTGGCGAACACCGGGGAGCTGTTTTTT. Its translation is CASSLANTGELFF. This chain uses TRBV5-1 with TRBJ2-2; D is ambiguous. Germline-derived CDR1 and CDR2 are SGHRS and YFSETQ. The CDR3 is made up of 13 amino acids. V lost 0 bases, J lost 0 bases, and 0 bases lay in between.

The chain links TRBV2 to TRBJ1-3; D is unclear. CDR3 size: 16 residues. V lost 7 bases and J lost 0, with 16 bases in between. The germline V gene has CDR1 SNHLY and CDR2 FYNNEI. CDR3 sequence: CASKEGGTLSGNTIYF. CDR3 nucleotides: TGTGCCAGCAAGGAGGGAGGAACCCTCTCTGGAAACACCATATATTTT.

V gene TRBV5-6 combines with J gene TRBJ1-6, with a weak D call TRBD1 (5 bases). Germline CDR1 SGHDT, CDR2 YYEEEE. This CDR3 comprises 14 residues. Trimming cost V 7 bases and J 2 bases, with 10 bases left between them. CDR3 DNA sequence: TGTGCCAGCGGTCGACAGACCTATAATTCACCCCTCCACTTT. The encoded protein is CASGRQTYNSPLHF.

The chain couples TRBV7-9 to TRBJ1-5; no reliable D call. The length of the CDR3 is 13 residues. Germline loops: CDR1 SEHNR, CDR2 FQNEAQ (reference sequence). V dropped 5 bases and J dropped 6 bases, with 11 bases sitting between them. CDR3 amino acids: CASSHGSGQPQHF. CDR3 bases: TGTGCCAGCAGCCATGGGTCTGGTCAGCCCCAGCATTTT.

The V call is TRBV7-2, the J call TRBJ2-2; D is possibly TRBD2 (6 bases). From germline, CDR1 is SGHTA and CDR2 FQGNSA. With 5 bases removed from V and 3 bases from J, the gap between germline ends came to 19 bases. The CDR3 is made up of 17 amino acids. DNA for the CDR3: TGTGCCAGCAGCCGCCAAGCGGGTCAGACATACACCGGGGAGCTGTTTTTT. It is translated as CASSRQAGQTYTGELFF.

The CDR3 coding sequence is TGTGCCAGCAGCCCTAGGGAGCCTCTTCGGTACTTC. This encodes CASSPREPLRYF. V and J are TRBV7-2 and TRBJ2-4, with D perhaps matching TRBD2 (5 bases). The length of the CDR3 is 12 residues. Germline V gene lookup returns CDR1 SGHTA and CDR2 FQGNSA. Trimming left V 5 bases short and J 15 bases short, with 17 bases between.

CDR3 coding DNA: TGTGCCAGTAGTATGCAGGGGGCATACAATGAGCAGTTCTTC. Its translation: CASSMQGAYNEQFF. V and J are TRBV19 and TRBJ2-1, with 8 positions matching TRBD1. The CDR3 has 14 amino acids. Per germline, CDR1 LNHDA and CDR2 SQIVND (reference sequence). Trimming at V came to 3 bases and at J to 4 bases, leaving 2 bases not matched to a gene. The whole variable domain, filled in from reference TRBV19 and TRBJ2-1, reads DGGITQSPKYLFRKEGQNVTLSCEQNLNHDAMYWYRQDPGQGLRLIYYSQIVNDFQKGDIAEGYSVSREKKESFPLTVTSAQKNPTAFYLCASSMQGAYNEQFFGPGTRLTVL.

The chain combines TRBV30 with TRBJ2-2; no clear D gene. V lost 0 bases and J lost 6, with 2 bases in between. The CDR3 length is 11 residues. Germline V gene data show CDR1 as GTSNPN and CDR2 as SVGIG (reference sequence). CDR3 sequence: CAWSVSGELFF. The CDR3 DNA is TGTGCCTGGAGTGTGTCCGGGGAGCTGTTTTTT.

This chain joins TRBV5-1 and TRBJ2-7; 10 bases fit TRBD1. This CDR3 spans 15 amino acids. The V gene end was trimmed by 0 bases and the J gene end by 2 bases; junction bases not matched to a gene: 2. The germline CDR1 and CDR2 sequences are SGHRS and YFSETQ. The CDR3 bases are TGCGCCAGCAGCTTGGGACAGGGGGCGACCTACGAGCAGTACTTC. This encodes CASSLGQGATYEQYF.

This chain links TRBV30 with TRBJ2-2; the match to TRBD2 covers 12 bases. V shed 1 base, J shed 0 bases, and the junction held 6 bases outside the gene matches. CDR3 length: 18 amino acids. Germline loops: CDR1 GTSNPN, CDR2 SVGIG (reference sequence). This CDR3 is CAWSAVTSGSANTGELFF. The CDR3 coding sequence is TGTGCCTGGAGTGCCGTGACTAGCGGGAGTGCGAACACCGGGGAGCTGTTTTTT.

This clone has only one observation. As DNA, the CDR3 is TGTGCCAGCAGCTCGTATGCCCTCGGGGATACGCAGTATTTT. As protein: CASSSYALGDTQYF. The V gene is TRBV5-4, the J gene TRBJ2-3, with D hard to call. CDR1 and CDR2 (germline): SGHNT, YYREEE (reference sequence). The CDR3 extends over 14 amino acids. V lost 3 bases and J 6 bases, leaving 14 bases between the germline ends.

This chain joins TRBV9 and TRBJ2-2, with D possibly being TRBD1 or TRBD2 (5 bases each). Germline lookup yields CDR1 SGDLS and CDR2 YYNGEE. V dropped 0 bases and J dropped 4 bases, with 13 bases sitting between them. The CDR3 has 16 residues. Here the CDR3 reads CASSVATGPATGELFF. The CDR3 DNA follows: TGTGCCAGCAGCGTAGCTACGGGACCCGCCACCGGGGAGCTGTTTTTT.

V and J are TRBV5-1 and TRBJ2-7; D unresolved. The V end lost 1 base, the J end lost 0 bases, and 14 bases lay between the germline ends. CDR1 is SGHRS and CDR2 is YFSETQ in the germline V gene. The CDR3 has 16 residues. The CDR3 spells CASSLRSGRSSYEQYF. The CDR3 region has the DNA TGCGCCAGCAGCTTGAGGTCGGGCAGGTCCTCCTACGAGCAGTACTTC.

Worth noting for this clone: Germline and junction disagree at one end, which may indicate a read error. The chain uses TRBV18 and TRBJ2-5, with 7 positions matching TRBD1. The CDR3 runs 12 residues. Germline V CDR1 and CDR2: KGHSH, LQKENI. Here the CDR3 reads CASSPQGTVQYF. CDR3 coding DNA: TGTGCCAGCTCCCCACAGGGGACGGTCCAGTACTTC.

The chain combines TRBV4-2 with TRBJ2-2; tentatively, D is TRBD2 (5 bases). The CDR3 has 20 amino acids. Per germline, CDR1 LGHNA and CDR2 YNFKEQ. Trimming took off 0 bases at V and 4 bases at J, with 24 bases between the two ends. CDR3 in amino acids: CASSQDGPWGRTGFTGELFF. CDR3 DNA sequence: TGTGCCAGCAGCCAAGATGGCCCCTGGGGTAGGACGGGATTCACCGGGGAGCTGTTTTTT.

V is TRBV28 and J is TRBJ2-7, with D hard to call. CDR1 is MDHEN and CDR2 is SYDVKM in the germline V gene. V gave up 6 bases and J gave up 5 bases, with 20 bases separating them. CDR3 length: 15 residues. CDR3: CASSPGRAGSDEQYF. In DNA form, the CDR3 reads TGTGCCAGCAGCCCTGGACGGGCAGGATCCGACGAGCAGTACTTC. Together with reference TRBV28 and TRBJ2-7, the CDR3 gives the full variable domain: DVKVTQSSRYLVKRTGEKVFLECVQDMDHENMFWYRQDPGLGLRLIYFSYDVKMKEKGDIPEGYSVSREKKERFSLILESASTNQTSMYLCASSPGRAGSDEQYFGPGTRLTVT.